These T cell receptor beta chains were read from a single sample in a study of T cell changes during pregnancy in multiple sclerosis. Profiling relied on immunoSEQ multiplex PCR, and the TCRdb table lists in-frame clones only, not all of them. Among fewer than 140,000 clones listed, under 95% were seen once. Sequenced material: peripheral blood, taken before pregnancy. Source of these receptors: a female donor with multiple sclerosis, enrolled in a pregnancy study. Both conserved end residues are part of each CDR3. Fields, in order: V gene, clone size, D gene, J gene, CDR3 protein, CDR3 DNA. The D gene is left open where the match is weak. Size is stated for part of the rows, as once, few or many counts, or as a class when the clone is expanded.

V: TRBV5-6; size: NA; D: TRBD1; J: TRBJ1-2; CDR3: CASSFWDRDVGGYTF; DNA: TGTGCCAGCAGCTTTTGGGACAGGGACGTTGGTGGCTACACCTTC
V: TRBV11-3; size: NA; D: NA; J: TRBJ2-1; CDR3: CASSNRPTSRGAGEQFF; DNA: TGTGCCAGCAGCAACCGGCCTACTAGCAGGGGGGCCGGTGAGCAGTTCTTC
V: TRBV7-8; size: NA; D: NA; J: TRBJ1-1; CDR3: CASSLGGVGEAFF; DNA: TGTGCCAGCAGCTTAGGGGGGGTAGGTGAAGCTTTCTTT
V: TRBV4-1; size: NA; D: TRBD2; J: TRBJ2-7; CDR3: CASSQTGTSGHEQYF; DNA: TGCGCCAGCAGCCAGACCGGGACTAGCGGCCATGAGCAGTACTTC
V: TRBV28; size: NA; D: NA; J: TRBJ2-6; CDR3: CASSSSGAVSGANVLTF; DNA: TGTGCCAGCAGTTCTTCAGGGGCGGTCTCTGGGGCCAACGTCCTGACTTTC
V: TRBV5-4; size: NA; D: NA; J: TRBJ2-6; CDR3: CASSTDGSSGANVLTF; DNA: TGTGCCAGCAGCACGGACGGGAGCTCTGGGGCCAACGTCCTGACTTTC
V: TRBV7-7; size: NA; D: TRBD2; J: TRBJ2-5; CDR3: CASSRGASGRRGEETQYF; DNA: TGTGCTAGCAGCAGGGGCGCTAGCGGGAGGAGGGGCGAAGAGACCCAGTACTTC
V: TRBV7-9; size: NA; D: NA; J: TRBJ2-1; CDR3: CASSLRWTDLNEQFF; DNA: TGTGCCAGCAGCTTGAGGTGGACAGATCTTAATGAGCAGTTCTTC
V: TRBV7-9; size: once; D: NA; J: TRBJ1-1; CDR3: CASSSRGAGSEAFF; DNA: TGTGCCAGCAGCTCCCGCGGGGCAGGGTCTGAAGCTTTCTTT
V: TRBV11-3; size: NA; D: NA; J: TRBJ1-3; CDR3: CASSPPGIGNTIYF; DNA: TGTGCCAGCAGCCCACCGGGGATCGGAAACACCATATATTTT
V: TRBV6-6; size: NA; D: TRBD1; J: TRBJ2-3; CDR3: CASSPEGQNTDTQYF; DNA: TGTGCCAGCAGCCCAGAGGGACAGAACACAGATACGCAGTATTTT
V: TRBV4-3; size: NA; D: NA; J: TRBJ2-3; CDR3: CASSQGGGAGDSSDTQYF; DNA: TGCGCCAGCAGCCAAGGGGGTGGCGCAGGGGATAGTTCAGATACGCAGTATTTT
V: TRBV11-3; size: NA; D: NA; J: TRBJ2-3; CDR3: CASSFSEGQRYTDTQYF; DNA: TGTGCCAGCAGCTTCTCGGAAGGACAGAGGTACACAGATACGCAGTATTTT